This TCR beta chain was sequenced in a study of cytomegalovirus exposure and HLA in healthy donors. General study results and limits: Several V segments, TRBV6-2 and TRBV6-3 among them, could not be told apart and were dropped. Confirmation was obtained in vitro that a few CMV-associated chains are specific for CMV antigens.

The V and J ends lost 4 bases and 4 bases, in that order; junction bases with no gene match: 2. The germline gives CDR1 SGHTA, CDR2 FQGNSA. This CDR3 has 15 residues. A word on this clone: The target antigen is unknown.

Amplification used 60 Vbeta primers and 13 Jbeta primers. Sequencing was performed with immunoSEQ multiplex PCR; in TCRdb, only in-frame clones are kept and a portion is missing. The data hold under 150,000 clones, with roughly four fifths observed a single time. Sequencing used PBMCs. This clonotype was obtained from a woman aged 60-70 years in good health and CMV-seronegative. The chain carries TRBV7-2 and TRBJ2-5, with 14 bases fitting TRBD2. The CDR3 DNA reads TGTGCCAGCAGCTGGGGACTAGCGGGAGCAGAGACCCAGTACTTC. Translating it yields CASSWGLAGAETQYF.